These T cell receptor beta chains were read from a single sample in a study of monozygotic twins with inflammatory bowel disease. Using the 5' RACE reads, TCRdb records one entry per CDR3 protein without DNA. This sample's table has 170,000 or so distinct CDR3 sequences. The sequencing sample was made of blood. The origin of the receptors is a human donor with ulcerative colitis or Crohn's disease, or a healthy co-twin of an affected twin (not recorded which). Both conserved end residues are part of each CDR3. Each record gives: CDR3 protein, V gene, J gene.

CDR3 protein: CASSRTGGVFEQYF
V gene: TRBV12-3/TRBV12-4
J gene: TRBJ2-7

CDR3 protein: CASSLDMEIAKNIQYF
V gene: TRBV5-1
J gene: TRBJ2-4

CDR3 protein: CSARPGTPAGNEQFF
V gene: TRBV20-1
J gene: TRBJ2-1

CDR3 protein: CAWSPIGGTQYF
V gene: TRBV30
J gene: TRBJ2-3

CDR3 protein: CSAKGLANTGELFF
V gene: TRBV20-1
J gene: TRBJ2-2

CDR3 protein: CASTDSGQINQPQHF
V gene: TRBV10-2
J gene: TRBJ1-5

CDR3 protein: CASSPRPKGETQYF
V gene: TRBV7-6
J gene: TRBJ2-5

CDR3 protein: CSAREQVLDEQFF
V gene: TRBV20-1
J gene: TRBJ2-1

CDR3 protein: CASTGNFNYNEQFF
V gene: TRBV6-2/TRBV6-3
J gene: TRBJ2-1

CDR3 protein: CAWSGGAKSSNQPQHF
V gene: TRBV30
J gene: TRBJ1-5

CDR3 protein: CASSLRTDYNEQFF
V gene: TRBV9
J gene: TRBJ2-1

CDR3 protein: CSISGGRRDEASF
V gene: TRBV20-1
J gene: TRBJ1-1

CDR3 protein: CASSPTDGGKETQYF
V gene: TRBV18
J gene: TRBJ2-5

CDR3 protein: CASSYLDNSGANVLTF
V gene: TRBV6-2/TRBV6-3
J gene: TRBJ2-6

CDR3 protein: CASNSGTGVIGSYEQYF
V gene: TRBV5-1
J gene: TRBJ2-7